This T cell receptor beta chain derives from a study of T cell responses to AZD1222 COVID-19 vaccine. Germline CDR1 reads MGHRA; CDR2 reads YSYEKL. The CDR3 runs 15 residues. V lost 0 bases and J 1 base, leaving 9 bases between the germline ends. Clones were read by immunoSEQ multiplex PCR, and TCRdb kept only the in-frame ones, dropping some. Of roughly 150,000 clones in the sample, around 92% were seen once. The sequences come from peripheral blood, collected on day 0 of AZD1222 vaccination. The TCR comes from an adult in good health. This chain links TRBV4-1 with TRBJ2-5, with D unclear. The DNA of the CDR3 is TGCGCCAGCAGCCAAGATTCGGCACTCCAAGAGACCCAGTACTTC. It yields the protein CASSQDSALQETQYF.